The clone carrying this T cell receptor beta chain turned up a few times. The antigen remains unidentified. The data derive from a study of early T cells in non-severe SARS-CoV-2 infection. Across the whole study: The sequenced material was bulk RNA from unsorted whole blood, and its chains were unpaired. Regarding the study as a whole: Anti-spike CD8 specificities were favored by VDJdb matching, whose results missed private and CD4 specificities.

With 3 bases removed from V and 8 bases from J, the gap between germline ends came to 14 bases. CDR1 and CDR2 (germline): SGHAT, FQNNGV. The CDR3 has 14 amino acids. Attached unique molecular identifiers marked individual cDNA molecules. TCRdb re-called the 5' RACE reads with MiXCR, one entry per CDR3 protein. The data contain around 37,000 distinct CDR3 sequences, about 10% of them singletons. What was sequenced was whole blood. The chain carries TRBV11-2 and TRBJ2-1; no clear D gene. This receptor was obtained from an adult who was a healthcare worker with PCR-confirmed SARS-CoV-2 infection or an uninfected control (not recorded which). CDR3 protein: CASSFSEDWHEQFF. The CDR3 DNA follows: TGTGCCAGCAGCTTCAGTGAAGATTGGCATGAGCAGTTCTTC.